The rows below give T cell receptor beta chains drawn from one sample of a study of blood T cell repertoires in COVID-19. Only in-frame clones appear in the TCRdb table, and some are missing; sequencing was by immunoSEQ multiplex PCR. The sample has about 350,000 clones; roughly 86% are singletons. Sequencing was done on a sample of PBMCs or T cells enriched from blood (not recorded which). Receptors originate from a woman in her twenties or thirties who had been exposed to COVID-19. CDR3s include the opening cysteine and the closing phenylalanine or tryptophan.

J gene | V gene | CDR3 protein
TRBJ1-4 | TRBV3-1/TRBV3-2 | CASSQELGTLNEKLFF
TRBJ2-2 | TRBV2 | CASSLSGTNTGELFF
TRBJ1-5 | TRBV7-2 | CASSLGPAGNQPQHF
TRBJ1-6 | TRBV7-9 | CASSTVRVSYNSPLHF
TRBJ1-1 | TRBV3-1/TRBV3-2 | CASSRPGGNTEAFF
TRBJ1-4 | TRBV5-1 | CASSFLRGAEDEKLFF
TRBJ1-1 | TRBV6-5 | CASSYDLPGRPEAFF
TRBJ2-5 | TRBV19 | CASSIGAGTSGETQYF
TRBJ1-5 | TRBV5-5 | CASSLEQVNQPQHF
TRBJ2-3 | TRBV2 | CASSERGYGTDTQYF
TRBJ2-2 | TRBV24-1 | CATSDQGQDTGELFF
TRBJ2-2 | TRBV7-2 | CASSSPGLATNTGELFF
TRBJ2-1 | TRBV7-9 | CASSPTSLNEQFF
TRBJ1-6 | TRBV7-3 | CASSSEYSPLHF
TRBJ2-1 | TRBV5-4 | CASSATEPYNEQFF
TRBJ2-7 | TRBV3-1/TRBV3-2 | CASSQPSYEQYF
TRBJ2-3 | TRBV11-3 | CASSLDRSILVPDTQYF
TRBJ1-5 | TRBV19 | CASSGGHPTKPQHF
TRBJ2-3 | TRBV6-5 | CASVAGTVVSDTQYF
TRBJ2-1 | TRBV11-2 | CASSLPLAGGGEQFF
TRBJ1-4 | TRBV6-5 | CASSGGGSTNEKLFF
TRBJ1-2 | TRBV5-1 | CASSPQGYGYTF
TRBJ2-7 | TRBV19 | CASRPPGQGPEQYF
TRBJ2-7 | TRBV6-5 | CASRFRDREYEQYF
TRBJ1-4 | TRBV18 | CASSPGQGVNEKLFF
TRBJ2-2 | TRBV24-1 | CATSDPVTGSHTGELFF
TRBJ1-6 | TRBV29-1 | CSVSRTDNSPLHF
TRBJ1-5 | TRBV27 | CASRPTGGGLSNQPQHF
TRBJ2-7 | TRBV29-1 | CSVLTWGGPSSYEQYF
TRBJ1-1 | TRBV29-1 | CSVEETEFTEAFF
TRBJ2-2 | TRBV9 | CASSVDSVKAGELFF
TRBJ2-1 | TRBV27 | CASSKETGRPHEQFF
TRBJ1-2 | TRBV7-9 | CASSFEGQGHGYTF
TRBJ2-2 | TRBV7-9 | CASSPGQYFGELFF
TRBJ2-5 | TRBV2 | CASTLETSGSGETQYF
TRBJ1-2 | TRBV20-1 | CSASVPGLNYGYTF
TRBJ2-3 | TRBV6-5 | CAANGLADTDTQYF
TRBJ1-1 | TRBV20-1 | CSAEGRTEAFF
TRBJ2-7 | TRBV5-1 | CASSSALPGPSSYEQYF
TRBJ1-1 | TRBV5-1 | CASSLPGKSEAFF
TRBJ2-7 | TRBV4-1 | CASSPRQGEGEQYF
TRBJ2-6 | TRBV6-7 | CASSYFDRTVSGANVLTF
TRBJ1-5 | TRBV29-1 | CSVEGGRNQPQHF
TRBJ1-5 | TRBV19 | CASSIRTGERNQPQHF